The subject of this entry is one TCR beta chain. The sample belongs to a study of technical replicates of blood from a few donors. Produced via immunoSEQ multiplex PCR; TCRdb's table is partial and in-frame only. The top ten hold 4.7% of the sample, which has roughly 70,000 clones, 90% to 95% seen once. V shed 6 bases, J shed 2 bases, and the junction held 4 bases outside the gene matches. Germline-derived CDR1 and CDR2 are SQVTM and ANQGSEA. The CDR3 sequence is 13 residues long. The genes are TRBV29-1 and TRBJ1-5; 7 bases are a match to TRBD1. Sequencing was performed on PBMCs. This clonotype was obtained from a human donor in good health. Some clones in this sample may be carry-over from other donors' samples. CDR3 residues: CSVAQGGNQPQHF. As DNA, the CDR3 is TGCAGCGTCGCCCAGGGGGGCAATCAGCCCCAGCATTTT. The whole variable domain, remainder taken from reference TRBV29-1 and TRBJ1-5, is SAVISQKPSRDICQRGTSLTIQCQVDSQVTMMFWYRQQPGQSLTLIATANQGSEATYESGFVIDKFPISRPNLTFSTLTVSNMSPEDSSIYLCSVAQGGNQPQHFGDGTRLSIL.